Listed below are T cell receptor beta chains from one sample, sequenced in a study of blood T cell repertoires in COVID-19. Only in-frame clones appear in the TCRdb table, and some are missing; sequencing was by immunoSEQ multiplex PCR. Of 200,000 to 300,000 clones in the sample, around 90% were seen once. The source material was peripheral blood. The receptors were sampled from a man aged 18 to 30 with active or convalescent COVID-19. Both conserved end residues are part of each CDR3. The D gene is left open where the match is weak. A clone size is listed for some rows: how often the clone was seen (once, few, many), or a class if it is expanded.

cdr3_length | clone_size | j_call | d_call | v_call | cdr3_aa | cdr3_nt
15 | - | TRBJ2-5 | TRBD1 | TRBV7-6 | CASSLVPGGQETQYF | TGTGCCAGCAGCTTAGTTCCAGGGGGTCAAGAGACCCAGTACTTC
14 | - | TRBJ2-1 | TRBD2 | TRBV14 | CASSQARREGRQFF | TGTGCCAGCAGCCAGGCACGGCGGGAGGGCCGACAGTTCTTC
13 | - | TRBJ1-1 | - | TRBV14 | CASSQDLEGVAFF | TGTGCCAGCAGCCAAGATTTGGAGGGAGTCGCTTTCTTT
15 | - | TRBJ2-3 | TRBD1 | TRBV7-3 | CASSLSGTGTDTQYF | TGTGCCAGCAGCTTGTCCGGGACAGGCACAGATACGCAGTATTTT
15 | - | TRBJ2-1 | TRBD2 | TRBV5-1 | CASSAPSGGAIEQFF | TGCGCCAGCAGCGCGCCTAGCGGGGGGGCTATCGAGCAGTTCTTC
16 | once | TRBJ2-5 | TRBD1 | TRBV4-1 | CASSPMTDRDQETQYF | TGCGCCAGCAGCCCCATGACCGACAGGGACCAAGAGACCCAGTACTTC
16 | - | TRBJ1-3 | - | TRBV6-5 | CASSYGPGDSGNTIYF | TGTGCCAGCAGTTACGGGCCGGGGGACTCTGGAAACACCATATATTTT
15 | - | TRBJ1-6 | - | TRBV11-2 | CASSLVKQGGSPLHF | TGTGCCAGCAGCTTAGTCAAGCAGGGAGGTTCACCCCTCCACTTT
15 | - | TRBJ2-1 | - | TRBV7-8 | CASSFVPLADNEQFF | TGTGCCAGCAGCTTTGTCCCCTTGGCGGACAATGAGCAGTTCTTC
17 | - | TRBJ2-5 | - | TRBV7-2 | CASSLGRVRSGQETQYF | TGTGCCAGCAGCTTAGGTAGGGTTCGGAGCGGTCAAGAGACCCAGTACTTC
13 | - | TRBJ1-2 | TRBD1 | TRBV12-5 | CASGLVDRDGYTF | TGTGCTAGTGGTTTGGTGGACAGGGACGGCTACACCTTC
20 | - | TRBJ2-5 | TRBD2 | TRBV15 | CATSRVSRGGLAGVGETQYF | TGTGCCACCAGCAGAGTTTCCAGGGGAGGGCTAGCGGGAGTGGGAGAGACCCAGTACTTC
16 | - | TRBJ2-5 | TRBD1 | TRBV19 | CASSIQTGGNGETQYF | TGTGCCAGTAGTATTCAGACAGGGGGCAATGGAGAGACCCAGTACTTC
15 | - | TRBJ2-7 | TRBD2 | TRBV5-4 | CASSDEGTTSYEQYF | TGTGCCAGCAGCGACGAAGGGACTACCTCATACGAGCAGTACTTC
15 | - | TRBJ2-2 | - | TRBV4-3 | CASSKSSNSFGELFF | TGCGCCAGCAGCAAAAGTAGTAATAGCTTCGGGGAGCTGTTTTTT
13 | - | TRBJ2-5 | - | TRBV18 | CASSPFVGETQYF | TGTGCCAGCTCTCCGTTTGTCGGGGAGACCCAGTACTTC
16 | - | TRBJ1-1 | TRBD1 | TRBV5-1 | CASSLAQTGLGTEAFF | TGCGCCAGCAGCTTGGCCCAGACAGGGCTCGGCACTGAAGCTTTCTTT
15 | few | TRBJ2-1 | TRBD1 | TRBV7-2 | CASSFRQGGYNEQFF | TGTGCCAGCAGCTTTAGACAGGGTGGTTACAATGAGCAGTTCTTC
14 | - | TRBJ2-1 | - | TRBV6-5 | CASSYSEAYNEQFF | TGTGCCAGCAGTTACTCGGAGGCGTACAATGAGCAGTTCTTC
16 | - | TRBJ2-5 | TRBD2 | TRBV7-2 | CASSSRLAEDQETQYF | TGTGCCAGCAGCTCCCGACTAGCGGAGGACCAAGAGACCCAGTACTTC
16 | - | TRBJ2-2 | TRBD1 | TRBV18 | CASSPRQGWFTGELFF | TGTGCCAGCTCACCACGACAGGGGTGGTTCACCGGGGAGCTGTTTTTT
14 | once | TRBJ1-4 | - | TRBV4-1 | CASSQVLGSEKLFF | TGCGCCAGCAGCCAAGTCCTCGGGTCGGAAAAACTGTTTTTT
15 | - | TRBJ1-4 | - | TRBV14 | CASSQDAWENEKLFF | TGTGCCAGCAGCCAAGATGCGTGGGAGAATGAAAAACTGTTTTTT
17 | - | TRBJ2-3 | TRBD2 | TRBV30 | CAGVGSGGGRGTDTQYF | TGTGCCGGAGTGGGTAGCGGGGGGGGCCGGGGCACAGATACGCAGTATTTT
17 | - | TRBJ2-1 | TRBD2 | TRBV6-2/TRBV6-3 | CASSYWTSGSRGNEQFF | TGTGCCAGCAGTTATTGGACTAGCGGGAGTAGGGGCAATGAGCAGTTCTTC
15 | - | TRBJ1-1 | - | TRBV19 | CASSIEAGWSTEAFF | TGTGCCAGTAGTATAGAGGCAGGGTGGAGCACTGAAGCTTTCTTT
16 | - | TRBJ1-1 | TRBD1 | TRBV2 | CASSLTGDSLNTEAFF | TGTGCCAGCAGTTTGACAGGGGACTCCTTGAACACTGAAGCTTTCTTT
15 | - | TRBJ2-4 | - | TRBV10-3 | CAISDRQGDLDIQYF | TGTGCCATCAGTGATAGGCAGGGTGATTTGGACATTCAGTACTTC
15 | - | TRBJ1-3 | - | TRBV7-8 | CASSYSRTPGNTIYF | TGTGCCAGCAGCTATTCCAGGACACCTGGAAACACCATATATTTT
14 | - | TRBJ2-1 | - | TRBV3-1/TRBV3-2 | CASSGGGSYNEQFF | TGTGCCAGCAGCGGCGGGGGCAGCTACAATGAGCAGTTCTTC
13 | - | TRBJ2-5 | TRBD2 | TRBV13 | CASSQGLAETQYF | TGTGCCAGCAGCCAGGGACTAGCGGAGACCCAGTACTTC
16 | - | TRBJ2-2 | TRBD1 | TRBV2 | CASSVTGTVNTGELFF | TGTGCCAGCAGTGTAACCGGGACAGTGAACACCGGGGAGCTGTTTTTT
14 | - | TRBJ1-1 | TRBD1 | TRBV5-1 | CASSLRQGNTEAFF | TGCGCCAGCAGCTTGAGACAGGGCAATACTGAAGCTTTCTTT
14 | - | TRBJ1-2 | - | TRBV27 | CASSLLGHVDGYTF | TGTGCCAGCAGTTTATTGGGACATGTCGATGGCTACACCTTC
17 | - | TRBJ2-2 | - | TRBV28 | CASSFNEYRDLTGELFF | TGTGCCAGCAGTTTTAATGAGTACAGGGACCTCACCGGGGAGCTGTTTTTT
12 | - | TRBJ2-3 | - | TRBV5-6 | CASNSGTDTQYF | TGTGCCAGCAACTCGGGGACAGATACGCAGTATTTT
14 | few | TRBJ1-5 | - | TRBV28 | CASSLTGYSQPQHF | TGTGCCAGCAGTTTAACAGGGTATTCCCAGCCCCAGCATTTT
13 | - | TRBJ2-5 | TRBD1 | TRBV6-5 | CASARGIWETQYF | TGTGCCAGCGCCAGGGGGATTTGGGAGACCCAGTACTTC
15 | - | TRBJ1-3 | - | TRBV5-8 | CASSFGRGSGNTIYF | TGTGCCAGCAGCTTCGGCAGGGGCTCTGGAAACACCATATATTTT
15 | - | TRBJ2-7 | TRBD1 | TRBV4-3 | CASSQPGQGLVEQYF | TGCGCCAGCAGCCAACCGGGACAGGGGTTGGTCGAGCAGTACTTC
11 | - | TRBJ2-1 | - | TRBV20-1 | CSREYGNEQFF | TGCAGCCGGGAGTATGGAAATGAGCAGTTCTTC
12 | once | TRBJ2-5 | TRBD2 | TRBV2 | CASKRLAETQYF | TGTGCCAGCAAGAGACTAGCGGAGACCCAGTACTTC
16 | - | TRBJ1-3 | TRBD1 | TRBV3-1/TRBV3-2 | CASSQATGVSGNTIYF | TGTGCCAGCAGCCAGGCTACAGGGGTTTCTGGAAACACCATATATTTT
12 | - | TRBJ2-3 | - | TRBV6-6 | CASRTPLNTQYF | TGTGCCAGCAGAACACCGCTTAATACGCAGTATTTT
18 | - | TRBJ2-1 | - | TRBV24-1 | CATSDLGDSTSSYNEQFF | TGTGCCACCAGTGATTTGGGGGACTCTACAAGCTCCTACAATGAGCAGTTCTTC
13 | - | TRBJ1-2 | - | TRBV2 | CASTAGGNYGYTF | TGTGCCAGCACCGCAGGAGGGAACTATGGCTACACCTTC
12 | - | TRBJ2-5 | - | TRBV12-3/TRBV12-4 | CASGQGGETQYF | TGTGCCAGCGGGCAGGGTGGAGAGACCCAGTACTTC
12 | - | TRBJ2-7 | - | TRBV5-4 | CASSVQGYEQYF | TGTGCCAGCAGCGTACAGGGATACGAGCAGTACTTC
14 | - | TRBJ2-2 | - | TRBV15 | CATSMTANTGELFF | TGTGCCACCAGCATGACAGCGAACACCGGGGAGCTGTTTTTT
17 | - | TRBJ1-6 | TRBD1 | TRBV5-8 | CASSQFRTGAHNSPLHF | TGTGCCAGCAGCCAATTTAGGACAGGCGCTCATAATTCACCCCTCCACTTT
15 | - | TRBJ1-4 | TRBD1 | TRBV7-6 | CASGRSAGGNEKLFF | TGTGCCAGCGGAAGGAGCGCAGGGGGCAATGAAAAACTGTTTTTT
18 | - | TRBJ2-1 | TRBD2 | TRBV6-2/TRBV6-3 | CASSPTSGRFISYNEQFF | TGTGCCAGCAGCCCGACTAGCGGGAGGTTTATCTCCTACAATGAGCAGTTCTTC
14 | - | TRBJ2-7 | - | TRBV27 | CASSVLAGTYEQYF | TGTGCCAGCAGTGTTTTGGCAGGGACCTACGAGCAGTACTTC
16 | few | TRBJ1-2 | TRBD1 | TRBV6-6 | CASITGTGRQNYGYTF | TGTGCCAGCATCACCGGGACAGGTCGACAAAATTATGGCTACACCTTC
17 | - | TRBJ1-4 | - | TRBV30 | CAWSSWEGDSTNEKLFF | TGTGCCTGGAGCTCTTGGGAGGGGGATTCAACTAATGAAAAACTGTTTTTT
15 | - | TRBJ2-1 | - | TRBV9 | CASSVSGGGGNEQFF | TGTGCCAGCAGCGTATCTGGCGGGGGCGGGAATGAGCAGTTCTTC
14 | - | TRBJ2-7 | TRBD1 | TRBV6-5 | CASTYLGQNYEQYF | TGTGCCAGCACTTACTTGGGACAGAACTACGAGCAGTACTTC
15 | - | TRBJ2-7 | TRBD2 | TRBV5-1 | CASRWQGGDSYEQYF | TGCGCCAGCAGATGGCAGGGAGGGGACTCCTACGAGCAGTACTTC